The source of this T cell receptor (beta chain) is a study of blood T cell repertoires in COVID-19. On the study more broadly: COVID-19 samples collected from the United States, Italy and Spain covered acute and convalescent phases.

Clones were sequenced by immunoSEQ multiplex PCR, and TCRdb holds only the in-frame ones, with some missing. The sample shows about 200,000 clones, 85% to 90% of them seen only once. The CDR3 has 16 amino acids. The V gene's germline CDR1 is SGHRS and CDR2 YFSETQ. V was pared by 0 bases and J by 4 bases, with 9 bases of the junction left unmatched. The J gene is TRBJ1-1, the V gene TRBV5-1; TRBD1 aligns across 7 bases. Sequences were obtained from PBMCs or T cells enriched from blood (not recorded which). This TCR was sampled from a woman aged 25 to 39 with acute COVID-19. The CDR3 loop reads CASSLEGGYSVTEAFF. As DNA, the CDR3 is TGCGCCAGCAGCTTGGAAGGGGGCTACTCGGTCACTGAAGCTTTCTTT.